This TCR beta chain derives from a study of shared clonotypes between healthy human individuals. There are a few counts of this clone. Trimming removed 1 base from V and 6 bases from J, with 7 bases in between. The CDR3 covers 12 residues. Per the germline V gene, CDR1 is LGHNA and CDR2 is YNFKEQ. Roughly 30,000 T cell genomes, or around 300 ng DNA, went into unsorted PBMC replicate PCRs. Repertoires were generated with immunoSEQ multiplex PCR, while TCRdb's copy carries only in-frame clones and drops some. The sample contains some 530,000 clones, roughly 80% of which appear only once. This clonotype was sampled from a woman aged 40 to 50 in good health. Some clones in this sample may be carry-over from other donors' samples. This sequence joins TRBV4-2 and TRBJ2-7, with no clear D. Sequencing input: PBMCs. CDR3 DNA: TGTGCCAGCAGCCAAGCCGATAGCGAGCAGTACTTC. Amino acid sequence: CASSQADSEQYF.